A single sample is the source of the 17 T cell receptor beta chains below, sequenced in a study of control samples from healthy donors and cancer patients. Sequenced by immunoSEQ multiplex PCR; TCRdb stores in-frame clones only, minus some. This table holds 95,000 to 150,000 clones, roughly 89% found once. Sequencing was done on a sample of blood. The source of these receptors is a young man in good health.

The chain recombines TRBV3-1 (or the pseudogene TRBV3-2) with TRBJ2-2, with D unresolved. V was cut by 0 bases and J by 7 bases, with 9 bases left in between. Germline V gene sequence: CDR1 LGHDT, CDR2 YNNKEL (reference sequence). The CDR3 is 14 residues long. CDR3 residues: CASSQDLGLGELFF. The CDR3 region has the DNA TGTGCCAGCAGCCAAGATCTTGGCCTCGGGGAGCTGTTTTTT.

This sequence joins TRBV7-9 and TRBJ1-4; D unresolved. This CDR3 is 14 amino acids long. V shed 4 bases and J shed 4 bases, with 10 bases lying between them. Per the germline V gene, CDR1 is SEHNR and CDR2 is FQNEAQ (reference sequence). In nucleotides, the CDR3 is TGTGCCAGCAGCTCCCAAAACAGTAATGAAAAACTGTTTTTT. Its translation is CASSSQNSNEKLFF.

About this clone itself: This sample also contains other DNA sequences that code for the same CDR3. The V and J genes are TRBV5-1 and TRBJ1-1, with 7 bases that match TRBD1. CDR3 size: 14 residues. Germline trimming cut 0 bases from V and 5 bases from J; bases unmatched to any gene: 4. The germline CDR1 and CDR2 sequences are SGHRS and YFSETQ. CDR3 amino acids: CASSLGQGGTEAFF. The CDR3 region has the DNA TGCGCCAGCAGCTTGGGACAGGGAGGAACTGAAGCTTTCTTT.

The chain has TRBV6-5 and TRBJ2-1; D remains ambiguous. The CDR3 sequence is 13 residues long. From germline, CDR1 is MNHEY and CDR2 SVGAGI. Trimming shortened V by 8 bases and J by 3 bases, and 11 bases separated the two germline ends. The DNA for the CDR3 is TGTGCCAGCGGACGACTGGGCTACAATGAGCAGTTCTTC. Protein: CASGRLGYNEQFF.

The J gene is TRBJ1-2, the V gene TRBV19; 7 nucleotides agree with TRBD1. CDR1 and CDR2 from the germline V gene are LNHDA and SQIVND (reference sequence). J lost 1 base, V lost 5 bases, and 7 bases had no gene match. The CDR3 has 15 amino acids. CDR3: CASSEQGTINYGYTF. The CDR3 DNA follows: TGTGCCAGTAGTGAACAGGGGACGATTAACTATGGCTACACCTTC.

With regard to this clone: This specimen includes other DNA sequences encoding the same CDR3. The V call is TRBV18, the J call TRBJ1-4; D perhaps matches TRBD1 (5 bases). The CDR3 covers 13 residues. Germline CDR1 KGHSH, CDR2 LQKENI. V lost 2 bases and J 5 bases, leaving 6 bases between the germline ends. The chain's CDR3 is CASSPDRNEKLFF. The CDR3 nucleotides read TGTGCCAGCTCACCAGACAGAAATGAAAAACTGTTTTTT.

This chain joins TRBV29-1 and TRBJ2-7; tentative D call: TRBD1 (6 bases). Germline CDR1 and CDR2: SQVTM and ANQGSEA. Between the trimmed V and J ends, which lost 3 bases and 0 bases, there was a span of 12 bases. This CDR3 comprises 14 residues. Here the CDR3 reads CSVEAKDSSYEQYF. CDR3 nucleotide sequence: TGCAGCGTTGAGGCGAAGGACAGCTCCTACGAGCAGTACTTC.

The rearrangement links TRBV6-6 to TRBJ1-1, with 7 bases matching TRBD1. This CDR3 has 13 amino acids. V gave up 5 bases and J gave up 3 bases; unmatched junction bases: 3. CDR1 is MNHNY and CDR2 is SVGAGI in the germline V gene (reference sequence). The DNA for the CDR3 is TGTGCCAGCAGTCCAGGGGGGTACACTGAAGCTTTCTTT. This codes for CASSPGGYTEAFF.

The chain recombines TRBV6-5 with TRBJ1-5; TRBD1 agrees at 9 bases. The CDR3 consists of 15 residues. V shed 4 bases, J shed 7 bases, and the junction held 8 bases outside the gene matches. CDR1 and CDR2 (germline): MNHEY, SVGAGI. CDR3 sequence (DNA): TGTGCCAGCAGTTGGGACAGGGATGGGCGGCAGCCCCAGCATTTT. It is translated as CASSWDRDGRQPQHF.

The chain recombines TRBV6-5 with TRBJ1-5, with TRBD1 identical over 9 bases. J was trimmed by 5 bases and V by 10 bases; bases with no gene match: 9. This CDR3 spans 14 amino acids. CDR1 and CDR2 from the germline V gene are MNHEY and SVGAGI. This CDR3 reads CATRTGVRDQPQHF. CDR3 nucleotides: TGTGCCACCCGGACAGGGGTCAGGGATCAGCCCCAGCATTTT.

The chain uses TRBV10-3 and TRBJ1-5; 8 positions match TRBD1. The germline gives CDR1 ENHRY, CDR2 SYGVKD. V was pared by 3 bases and J by 2 bases, with 6 bases of the junction left unmatched. The CDR3 consists of 16 residues. The CDR3 sequence: CAISEGQGLGNQPQHF. Written as DNA, the CDR3 is TGTGCCATCAGTGAAGGACAGGGTCTGGGCAATCAGCCCCAGCATTTT.

As to this clone: Other DNA sequences from this sample encode an identical CDR3 as well. The rearrangement uses TRBV19 and TRBJ1-5; the D is unclear. Germline V CDR1 and CDR2: LNHDA, SQIVND (reference sequence). V was pared by 3 bases and J by 4 bases, with 7 bases between. This CDR3 has 13 residues. CDR3 nucleotides: TGTGCCAGTAGTATTCGACGGAATCAGCCCCAGCATTTT. Translating it yields CASSIRRNQPQHF.

This clone came up once. The chain links TRBV6-1 to TRBJ2-1; D gene uncertain. The germline V and J ends were trimmed by 1 base and 3 bases, with 7 bases remaining between them. The CDR3 consists of 14 residues. In germline, CDR1 is MNHNS, CDR2 SASEGT. CDR3 nucleotide sequence: TGTGCCAGCAGTGAAGGCCCAGGCTACAATGAGCAGTTCTTC. The encoded protein is CASSEGPGYNEQFF.

The chain employs TRBV3-1 (or the pseudogene TRBV3-2) and TRBJ2-1; 7 bases align to TRBD2. Per germline, CDR1 LGHDT and CDR2 YNNKEL (reference sequence). V was clipped by 2 bases and J by 7 bases; unmatched bases: 8. The CDR3 has 15 amino acids. The CDR3 loop is CASSQIPGRGNEQFF. In nucleotides, the CDR3 is TGTGCCAGCAGCCAAATCCCAGGGCGGGGGAATGAGCAGTTCTTC.

This chain connects TRBV29-1 to TRBJ1-1; the D gene is possibly TRBD1 (6 bases). V lost 7 bases, J lost 1 base, and 16 bases lay in between. The CDR3 extends over 14 amino acids. Germline CDR1 reads SQVTM; CDR2 reads ANQGSEA. As DNA, the CDR3 is TGCAGCGCCCACCCAGGGGAGGAGAACACTGAAGCTTTCTTT. It codes for CSAHPGEENTEAFF.

V and J are TRBV11-3 and TRBJ2-5; 10 bases map to TRBD2. The CDR3 sequence is 18 residues long. CDR1 is SGHNT and CDR2 is YENEEA in the germline V gene. After removal of 5 bases from V and 5 bases from J, the junction contained 17 bases not matched to a gene. The CDR3 protein is CASSRIQRGGLDRETQYF. In DNA, the CDR3 is TGTGCCAGCAGCAGAATTCAGCGGGGGGGCCTAGACAGGGAGACCCAGTACTTC.

The chain employs TRBV2 and TRBJ2-3; 8 bases fit TRBD1. This CDR3 is built from 15 residues. The ends lost 6 bases at V and 1 base at J; junction bases unmatched: 6. Germline V gene data show CDR1 as SNHLY and CDR2 as FYNNEI. The DNA for the CDR3 is TGTGCCAGCAGCCGGACAGGGATTGGCACAGATACGCAGTATTTT. Translated: CASSRTGIGTDTQYF.